The 14 T cell receptor beta chains below all came from one sample that was sequenced in a study of T cell responses to AZD1222 COVID-19 vaccine. Assay used: immunoSEQ multiplex PCR; TCRdb lists only in-frame clones, some missing. The sample yields tens of thousands of clones, around 73% seen once. This material consisted of peripheral blood, taken on day 0 of AZD1222 vaccination. The receptors were sampled from an adult in good health.

The chain has TRBV6-5 and TRBJ1-2; TRBD1 matches at 8 bases. The V gene end was trimmed by 5 bases and the J gene end by 4 bases; junction bases not matched to a gene: 3. The germline gives CDR1 MNHEY, CDR2 SVGAGI. The CDR3 contains 13 residues. The CDR3 nucleotides read TGTGCCAGCAGTACGGGACAGGTCTATGGCTACACCTTC. Amino acid sequence: CASSTGQVYGYTF.

This clone has a handful of counts. The rearrangement joins TRBV4-3 to TRBJ2-7; 11 nucleotides align to TRBD1. V shed 5 bases and J 3 bases; nucleotides not matched to a gene: 6. The germline CDR1 and CDR2 sequences are LGHNA and YSLEER. This CDR3 comprises 15 residues. In nucleotides, the CDR3 is TGCGCCAGCAGCTACGGGACAGGGGGACGCTACGAGCAGTACTTC. Amino acids: CASSYGTGGRYEQYF.

This clone was counted only a few times. This chain joins TRBV7-8 and TRBJ1-1, with a weak D call TRBD1 (6 bases). The CDR3 has 14 amino acids. The germline gives CDR1 SGHVS, CDR2 FQNEAQ. V lost 5 bases, J lost 6 bases, and 16 bases lay in between. CDR3 sequence reads: CASSVKQGYSEAFF. CDR3 nucleotide sequence: TGTGCCAGCAGCGTGAAACAGGGTTATTCTGAAGCTTTCTTT.

This chain connects TRBV6-2 or TRBV6-3 to TRBJ1-6; D possibly corresponds to TRBD1 (6 bases). Germline V lookup: CDR1 MNHEY, CDR2 SVGEGT. The CDR3 is 16 amino acids. With 2 bases removed from V and 5 bases from J, the gap between germline ends came to 13 bases. The CDR3 here is CASSYRGASDNSPLHF. CDR3 nucleotide sequence: TGTGCCAGCAGTTACAGGGGGGCGTCGGATAATTCACCCCTCCACTTT.

CDR3 DNA: TGTGCCAGCAGCTCGGGACCCCACCGCAATGAGCAGTTCTTC. It is translated as CASSSGPHRNEQFF. The chain uses TRBV7-9 and TRBJ2-1; D may correspond to TRBD1 or TRBD2 (5 bases each). The V gene lost 4 bases and the J gene lost 6 bases, with 13 bases spanning the gap. CDR1 SEHNR and CDR2 FQNEAQ come from the germline V gene (reference sequence). The CDR3 runs 14 residues.

The rearrangement joins TRBV6-2 or TRBV6-3 to TRBJ2-1; 8 nucleotides line up with TRBD2. Germline CDR1 MNHEY, CDR2 SVGEGT. The CDR3 is 17 amino acids. V lost 2 bases and J lost 4; bases outside the gene matches: 10. CDR3 bases: TGTGCCAGCAGTTACCCCTCCTCGGGAGGGCCTTACAATGAGCAGTTCTTC. Its translation: CASSYPSSGGPYNEQFF.

This chain uses TRBV7-2 with TRBJ2-3; no clear D gene. This CDR3 comprises 14 residues. Germline-derived CDR1 and CDR2 are SGHTA and FQGNSA. Trimming cost V 2 bases and J 3 bases, with 9 bases left between them. DNA for the CDR3: TGTGCCAGCAGCTTATTAGCTTGGACAGATACGCAGTATTTT. Protein sequence: CASSLLAWTDTQYF.

V and J are TRBV6-2 or TRBV6-3 and TRBJ1-1, with 7 bases aligning to TRBD1. V was clipped by 6 bases and J by 10 bases; unmatched bases: 11. The CDR3 is 13 amino acids. In germline, CDR1 is MNHEY, CDR2 SVGEGT. The CDR3: CASSRTPGTAAFF. CDR3 in DNA: TGTGCCAGCAGCCGAACACCTGGGACAGCAGCTTTCTTT.

CDR3 amino acids: CASSYDSSYEQYF. The CDR3 coding sequence is TGTGCCAGCAGTTACGACAGTTCCTACGAGCAGTACTTC. The chain combines TRBV6-5 with TRBJ2-7; TRBD1 is a possible D gene (5 bases). The germline gives CDR1 MNHEY, CDR2 SVGAGI. This CDR3 is 13 amino acids long. V was trimmed by 2 bases and J by 1 base, leaving 6 bases between them.

The chain couples TRBV30 to TRBJ1-1, with D perhaps matching TRBD1 (6 bases). Trimming left V 4 bases short and J 0 bases short, with 9 bases between. The CDR3 is 13 amino acids. CDR1 and CDR2 from the germline V gene are GTSNPN and SVGIG (reference sequence). The DNA of the CDR3 is TGTGCCTGGACCACAGGGATGAACACTGAAGCTTTCTTT. Protein: CAWTTGMNTEAFF.

V and J are TRBV5-5 and TRBJ2-1; D remains ambiguous. Germline V CDR1 and CDR2: SGHKS, YYEKEE (reference sequence). The CDR3 consists of 15 residues. The V end lost 0 bases, the J end lost 0 bases, and 7 bases lay between the germline ends. CDR3 DNA sequence: TGTGCCAGCAGCTTGGGTTTTCGCTCCTACAATGAGCAGTTCTTC. Translated, it gives CASSLGFRSYNEQFF.

The chain is built from TRBV11-2 and TRBJ2-1; D call uncertain. Trimming pared 10 bases from V and 8 bases from J, leaving 12 bases between. CDR1 is SGHAT and CDR2 is FQNNGV in the germline V gene. This CDR3 has 11 residues. CDR3 residues: CATTLSHEQFF. DNA for the CDR3: TGTGCCACCACTCTCAGCCATGAGCAGTTCTTC.

The chain combines TRBV3-1 (or the pseudogene TRBV3-2) with TRBJ2-5; either TRBD1 or TRBD2 may supply D (5 bases each). Germline V gene data show CDR1 as LGHDT and CDR2 as YNNKEL (reference sequence). Trimming took off 3 bases at V and 5 bases at J, with 10 bases between the two ends. This CDR3 region has 13 residues. The DNA of the CDR3 is TGTGCCAGCAGCCAGGGGGTAGGGGAGACCCAGTACTTC. Protein product: CASSQGVGETQYF.

The chain joins TRBV12-5 to TRBJ1-1; 8 nucleotides match TRBD1. Germline CDR1 reads LGHNT; CDR2 reads FRNRAP. This CDR3 region has 12 residues. Trimming took 6 bases from V and 6 from J; bases not matched to a gene: 3. The CDR3 DNA sequence: TGTGCTAGTGGCGGGACAGGCGCTGAAGCTTTCTTT. This encodes CASGGTGAEAFF.